This T cell receptor beta chain was sequenced during a study of blood T cell repertoires in COVID-19. Study at large: Sites in the United States, Italy and Spain provided acute and convalescent COVID-19 samples.

This clone appeared once. The ends lost 11 bases at V and 2 bases at J; junction bases unmatched: 9. CDR1 is ENHRY and CDR2 is SYGVKD in the germline V gene. The CDR3 runs to 13 residues. Generated by immunoSEQ multiplex PCR, the TCRdb table keeps only in-frame clones and is missing some. The sample holds about 330,000 clones, roughly 88% seen once. All enrollees were roughly 18 to 100 years old and from roughly 22 US areas. Self-reported history from a screening survey and questionnaire set each donor's cohort. This chain joins TRBV10-3 and TRBJ2-7; TRBD2 matches at 7 bases. The clonotype originates from a man aged 25-45 years who had recovered from COVID-19. Sequencing was carried out using PBMCs or T cells enriched from blood (not recorded which). This chain's CDR3 is CAAWRGNPYEQYF. CDR3 nucleotide sequence: TGTGCCGCCTGGCGGGGGAATCCCTACGAGCAGTACTTC.